The 15 T cell receptor beta chains given below trace back to one sample, sequenced in a study of T cells after posttransplantation cyclophosphamide. Sequencing was performed with immunoSEQ multiplex PCR; in TCRdb, only in-frame clones are kept and a portion is missing. The sample comprises 25,000 to 35,000 clones, approximately 90% of which are singletons, and approximately 15% rests with the top ten. The specimen sequenced was PBMCs. These TCRs come from a woman between 40 and 50 years old with a blood cancer, CMV-positive, and with a related stem cell donor.

The genes are TRBV9 and TRBJ1-1, with D possibly matching TRBD1 (6 bases). V lost 1 base, J lost 2 bases, and 12 bases lay in between. The CDR3 sequence is 15 residues long. CDR1 is SGDLS and CDR2 is YYNGEE in the germline V gene. This chain's CDR3 is CASSVSTGHNTEAFF. Written as DNA, the CDR3 is TGTGCCAGCAGCGTATCCACGGGACACAACACTGAAGCTTTCTTT.

The chain has TRBV6-1 and TRBJ2-3; tentative D call: TRBD2 (5 bases). V was shortened by 2 bases and J by 6 bases, with 12 bases between the two germline ends. Per the germline V gene, CDR1 is MNHNS and CDR2 is SASEGT. This CDR3 comprises 14 residues. CDR3 coding DNA: TGTGCCAGCAGTGAAAAGTGGGAGACGGATACGCAGTATTTT. Translated, it gives CASSEKWETDTQYF.

The rearrangement links TRBV7-3 to TRBJ2-3; TRBD2 is a possible D gene (5 bases). V was cut by 5 bases and J by 0 bases, with 12 bases left in between. Germline lookup yields CDR1 SGHTA and CDR2 FQGTGA. CDR3 size: 15 residues. The CDR3 protein is CASSRDGGSTDTQYF. The CDR3 DNA reads TGTGCCAGCAGCCGAGACGGCGGGAGCACAGATACGCAGTATTTT.

The V call is TRBV19, the J call TRBJ2-2; D is perhaps TRBD1 (6 bases). This CDR3 comprises 16 residues. Trimming pared 4 bases from V and 2 bases from J, leaving 14 bases between. Germline-derived CDR1 and CDR2 are LNHDA and SQIVND (reference sequence). CDR3 sequence (DNA): TGTGCCAGTAGTACCCTCAGGGGTCTCAACACCGGGGAGCTGTTTTTT. Translating it yields CASSTLRGLNTGELFF.

The chain combines TRBV7-8 with TRBJ2-3; 12 bases align to TRBD2. V was pared by 1 base and J by 2 bases, with 4 bases of the junction left unmatched. Germline CDR1 reads SGHVS; CDR2 reads FQNEAQ. This CDR3 has 17 amino acids. The CDR3 protein is CASSLETSGGFTDTQYF. The CDR3 region has the DNA TGTGCCAGCAGCTTAGAGACTAGCGGGGGTTTCACAGATACGCAGTATTTT.

V is TRBV28 and J is TRBJ1-2, with D unclear. V was trimmed by 3 bases and J by 1 base, leaving 15 bases between them. CDR3 size: 16 residues. Germline V lookup: CDR1 MDHEN, CDR2 SYDVKM. The CDR3 protein is CASSFIPGSLNYGYTF. As DNA, the CDR3 is TGTGCCAGCAGTTTTATCCCAGGCTCACTTAACTATGGCTACACCTTC.

This chain links TRBV28 with TRBJ1-4; 9 nucleotides align to TRBD1. J gave up 8 bases and V 7 bases, and 11 bases lay outside the gene matches. Germline CDR1 MDHEN, CDR2 SYDVKM. CDR3 size: 15 residues. In DNA, the CDR3 is TGTGCCAGCAAATCACCGGGACAGGGTGGCGAAAAACTGTTTTTT. Amino acid sequence: CASKSPGQGGEKLFF.

V is TRBV11-2 and J is TRBJ1-5, with TRBD1 as a possible D gene (5 bases). V gave up 0 bases and J gave up 2 bases, with 5 bases separating them. The CDR3 spans 14 residues. Germline CDR1 reads SGHAT; CDR2 reads FQNNGV. Here the CDR3 DNA reads TGTGCCAGCAGCTTAGACAGGGGCAATCAGCCCCAGCATTTT. It is translated as CASSLDRGNQPQHF.

The V and J genes are TRBV5-1 and TRBJ1-4; a weak D match, TRBD1 (5 bases). CDR1 and CDR2 (germline): SGHRS, YFSETQ. Between the trimmed V and J ends, which lost 3 bases and 2 bases, there was a span of 11 bases. The CDR3 extends over 15 amino acids. The CDR3 reads CASSYRGGTNEKLFF. CDR3 in DNA: TGCGCCAGCAGCTACCGGGGGGGGACTAATGAAAAACTGTTTTTT.

The V gene is TRBV12-5, the J gene TRBJ2-7, with 7 nucleotides matching TRBD2. CDR1 is LGHNT, CDR2 FRNRAP, per germline. The V and J ends lost 3 bases and 2 bases, in that order; junction bases with no gene match: 13. The CDR3 runs 17 residues. The CDR3 reads CASGFFPNSGWTYEQYF. The CDR3 nucleotides are TGTGCTAGTGGTTTTTTCCCCAATAGCGGGTGGACCTACGAGCAGTACTTC.

This clone was seen only a few times. V and J are TRBV2 and TRBJ1-5; possible D gene TRBD1, 5 bases. Looked up from germline, CDR1 is SNHLY and CDR2 is FYNNEI. V was cut by 7 bases and J by 4 bases, with 8 bases left in between. The CDR3 is made up of 12 amino acids. CDR3 in DNA: TGTGCCAGCAAGGAGGGGAATCAGCCCCAGCATTTT. The encoded protein is CASKEGNQPQHF.

The V and J genes are TRBV6-4 and TRBJ2-1; 12 bases line up with TRBD2. Germline V gene sequence: CDR1 MRHNA, CDR2 SNTAGT. Trimming removed 5 bases from V and 7 bases from J; junction bases left unmatched: 6. This CDR3 has 15 amino acids. The CDR3 here is CASSSTSGGINEQFF. Written as DNA, the CDR3 is TGTGCCAGCAGTTCTACTAGCGGGGGGATTAATGAGCAGTTCTTC.

The count of this clone is one. The chain combines TRBV11-2 with TRBJ1-5; 8 bases are a match to TRBD1. The length of the CDR3 is 15 residues. V shed 4 bases and J 7 bases; nucleotides not matched to a gene: 9. Looked up from germline, CDR1 is SGHAT and CDR2 is FQNNGV. The CDR3 DNA is TGTGCCAGCAGCTCCCAGGGGGCTGTAGGACAGCCCCAGCATTTT. Amino acids: CASSSQGAVGQPQHF.

In its sample, this clone was seen a few times. This chain joins TRBV6-1 and TRBJ1-1, with D unclear. V gave up 5 bases and J gave up 5 bases, with 6 bases separating them. This CDR3 region has 11 residues. Germline loops: CDR1 MNHNS, CDR2 SASEGT. CDR3 region: CASSPGTEAFF. CDR3 nucleotide sequence: TGTGCCAGCAGTCCGGGGACTGAAGCTTTCTTT.

The J gene is TRBJ1-2, the V gene TRBV6-5; TRBD1 is a possible D gene (6 bases). V gave up 5 bases and J gave up 6 bases, with 16 bases separating them. Germline-derived CDR1 and CDR2 are MNHEY and SVGAGI. The CDR3 covers 14 residues. CDR3 region: CASSEDWTDHGYTF. The CDR3 DNA reads as TGTGCCAGCAGTGAAGATTGGACAGATCATGGCTACACCTTC.